These 20 T cell receptor beta chains share one sample of origin, sequenced in a study of identical twins. TCRdb used MiXCR to reprocess the 5' RACE reads, holding one entry per CDR3 protein. The sample consists of about 240,000 distinct CDR3 sequences, roughly a tenth of them appearing once. The specimen was memory T cells sorted from blood. These receptors all stem from a man over 45 in good health.

Ten or more counts support this clonotype. V and J are TRBV11-1 and TRBJ2-1; D is undetermined. The CDR3 spans 14 residues. The germline V gene encodes CDR1 SGHAT and CDR2 FQDESV (reference sequence). V was shortened by 4 bases and J by 7 bases, with 14 bases between the two germline ends. CDR3 DNA: TGTGCCAGCAGCTCACCATCCCTTCCTAATGAGCAGTTCTTC. Translation gives CASSSPSLPNEQFF.

The CDR3 DNA reads as TGTGCCAGTAGTATCTCCGGGACAGTCTATGGCTACACCTTC. It is translated as CASSISGTVYGYTF. The genes are TRBV19 and TRBJ1-2; 7 bases are shared with TRBD1. The germline V gene has CDR1 LNHDA and CDR2 SQIVND (reference sequence). CDR3 length: 14 amino acids. Germline trimming cut 3 bases from V and 4 bases from J; bases unmatched to any gene: 5.

Ten or more counts support this clonotype. This chain joins TRBV6-5 and TRBJ2-6; the D is unclear. In germline, CDR1 is MNHEY, CDR2 SVGAGI. The CDR3 has 18 amino acids. Trimming left V 0 bases short and J 0 bases short, with 12 bases between. The CDR3 coding sequence is TGTGCCAGCAGTTACTCTCCGATAGGGATCTCTGGGGCCAACGTCCTGACTTTC. It specifies CASSYSPIGISGANVLTF.

The chain is built from TRBV2 and TRBJ2-2; 9 bases line up with TRBD2. The CDR3 has 15 residues. The junction had 9 bases not matched to a gene; V was cut back by 8 bases and J by 5 bases. The V gene's germline CDR1 is SNHLY and CDR2 FYNNEI. The CDR3 region is CASGGLAGRTGELFF. As DNA, the CDR3 is TGTGCCAGCGGTGGCCTAGCGGGACGTACCGGGGAGCTGTTTTTT.

This clonotype has only a few counts. The chain carries TRBV10-3 and TRBJ2-1, with 7 bases matching TRBD2. This CDR3 contains 15 residues. The germline CDR1 and CDR2 sequences are ENHRY and SYGVKD. V lost 5 bases to trimming and J lost 2 bases; unmatched junction nucleotides: 6. The CDR3 DNA reads TGTGCCATCAGTTCCGGGGGGTCTGCCTACAATGAGCAGTTCTTC. This gives the protein CAISSGGSAYNEQFF.

This clonotype was detected many times. V is TRBV12-3 or TRBV12-4 and J is TRBJ2-7; the D call may be TRBD1 or TRBD2 (5 bases each). Trimming cost V 3 bases and J 7 bases, with 16 bases left between them. The CDR3 sequence is 14 residues long. CDR3 in DNA: TGTGCCAGCAGTTTCGGGGCAGGCGTCCGGGAGCAGTACTTC. It is translated as CASSFGAGVREQYF.

This clonotype was seen at least ten times. The genes are TRBV10-3 and TRBJ1-5; no reliable D call. V lost 4 bases and J 6 bases, leaving 10 bases between the germline ends. The CDR3 is 13 amino acids. Germline loops: CDR1 ENHRY, CDR2 SYGVKD. The CDR3 reads CAISGGGGQPQHF. In DNA, the CDR3 is TGTGCCATCAGTGGGGGTGGCGGTCAGCCCCAGCATTTT.

The J gene is TRBJ1-6, the V gene TRBV20-1; D possibly corresponds to TRBD1 (5 bases). CDR1 and CDR2 (germline): DFQATT, SNEGSKA (reference sequence). The V end lost 1 base, the J end lost 4 bases, and 17 bases lay between the germline ends. The length of the CDR3 is 17 residues. DNA for the CDR3: TGCAGTGCTAGAGTCCAGGGAAGGTCACTATATAATTCACCCCTCCACTTT. As protein: CSARVQGRSLYNSPLHF.

This clonotype came up many times. The V call is TRBV12-3 or TRBV12-4, the J call TRBJ1-3; D call uncertain. The CDR3 is 13 residues long. Trimming shortened V by 6 bases and J by 4 bases, and 10 bases separated the two germline ends. In nucleotides, the CDR3 is TGTGCCAGCAGCCTCAACGGGGGAAACACCATATATTTT. This sequence encodes CASSLNGGNTIYF.

This clonotype was recorded a few times. The chain has TRBV12-3 or TRBV12-4 and TRBJ1-3; TRBD1 is a possible D gene (5 bases). V was pared by 7 bases and J by 4 bases, with 14 bases between. This CDR3 is 14 amino acids long. CDR3: CASTVGARGNTIYF. CDR3 sequence (DNA): TGTGCCAGCACCGTAGGGGCGAGGGGAAACACCATATATTTT.

This clonotype has a handful of counts. The V call is TRBV5-4, the J call TRBJ2-3; TRBD2 is a possible D gene (6 bases). V lost 2 bases, J lost 4 bases, and 17 bases lay in between. From germline, CDR1 is SGHNT and CDR2 YYREEE (reference sequence). The CDR3 runs 16 residues. The CDR3, as DNA: TGTGCCAGCAGCTTCGAGGTATCTAGCGTCGCAGATACGCAGTATTTT. Translation gives CASSFEVSSVADTQYF. The full variable domain, completed using reference TRBV5-4 and TRBJ2-3, is ETGVTQSPTHLIKTRGQQVTLRCSSQSGHNTVSWYQQALGQGPQFIFQYYREEENGRGNFPPRFSGLQFPNYSSELNVNALELDDSALYLCASSFEVSSVADTQYFGPGTRLTVL.

In regard to this clonotype: This could be a read error, since a much larger clone is one nucleotide away. The chain recombines TRBV20-1 with TRBJ1-6; D unresolved. V was clipped by 1 base and J by 6 bases, with 16 bases between them. This CDR3 has 16 residues. Germline loops: CDR1 DFQATT, CDR2 SNEGSKA (reference sequence). The CDR3 region has the DNA TGCAGTGCTAGAGCCATTACCGAAAGCACTAATTCACCCCTCCACTTT. It encodes CSARAITESTNSPLHF.

Only a few counts were recorded for this clonotype. The gene calls are TRBV6-1 and TRBJ1-5; tentative D call: TRBD1 (6 bases). The CDR3 extends over 15 amino acids. V gave up 3 bases and J gave up 4 bases, with 13 bases separating them. Germline V gene lookup returns CDR1 MNHNS and CDR2 SASEGT. CDR3 sequence reads: CASSDTGYSNQPQHF. The CDR3 region has the DNA TGTGCCAGCAGTGATACAGGGTATAGTAATCAGCCCCAGCATTTT.

A few counts support this clonotype. DNA for the CDR3: TGCAGTGCTAGAGATAGGGGAGGGGTTCCTGAAGCTTTCTTT. Its translation is CSARDRGGVPEAFF. The chain carries TRBV20-1 and TRBJ1-1; TRBD1 might be the D (5 bases). The V end was cut by 0 bases, the J end by 6 bases, with 14 bases between. The CDR3 contains 14 residues. The germline CDR1 and CDR2 sequences are DFQATT and SNEGSKA (reference sequence).

This sequence joins TRBV29-1 and TRBJ2-3; D call uncertain. The CDR3 length is 13 residues. V lost 4 bases and J 0 bases, leaving 8 bases between the germline ends. Germline CDR1 and CDR2: SQVTM and ANQGSEA. The CDR3, as DNA: TGCAGCGTTGGTGATACTAGCACAGATACGCAGTATTTT. Residues: CSVGDTSTDTQYF.

The V call is TRBV6-5, the J call TRBJ2-5; TRBD1 agrees at 11 bases. CDR3 size: 17 residues. CDR1 is MNHEY, CDR2 SVGAGI, per germline. J lost 2 bases, V lost 0 bases, and 5 bases had no gene match. CDR3 bases: TGTGCCAGCAGTTACTCCGGGACAGGGGGTTTACAAGAGACCCAGTACTTC. It translates to CASSYSGTGGLQETQYF.

Notes on this clonotype: One base away lies a much larger clone, so this may be a sequencing read error. The chain employs TRBV5-1 and TRBJ1-4; D is unclear. Trimming removed 3 bases at V and 1 base at J, with 13 bases between. The CDR3 runs 16 residues. The germline V gene encodes CDR1 SGHRS and CDR2 YFSETQ. The CDR3 spells CASSWCTSGTNEKLFF. The CDR3 nucleotides read TGCGCCAGCAGCTGGTGCACAAGCGGAACTAATGAAAAACTGTTTTTT.

The chain has TRBV5-1 and TRBJ2-3, with 7 nucleotides matching TRBD1. From germline, CDR1 is SGHRS and CDR2 YFSETQ. Trimming took 7 bases from V and 2 from J; bases not matched to a gene: 7. The CDR3 contains 14 residues. This chain's CDR3 is CASSFEGATDTQYF. CDR3 DNA: TGCGCCAGCTCCTTCGAGGGGGCCACAGATACGCAGTATTTT.

This clonotype was recorded many times. This chain uses TRBV18 with TRBJ2-7; 10 bases align to TRBD2. This CDR3 has 17 residues. CDR1 is KGHSH and CDR2 is LQKENI in the germline V gene. V lost 6 bases to trimming and J lost 4 bases; unmatched junction nucleotides: 15. CDR3 nucleotides: TGTGCCAGCTCTCCAGTCAGCTCCCTAGCGGGAGTGTACGAGCAGTACTTC. Amino acids: CASSPVSSLAGVYEQYF.

This chain connects TRBV7-9 to TRBJ1-4; TRBD1 might be the D (6 bases). The V gene's germline CDR1 is SEHNR and CDR2 FQNEAQ (reference sequence). V lost 5 bases and J lost 7, with 14 bases in between. The CDR3 is 14 residues long. CDR3 DNA sequence: TGTGCCAGCAGCAAACAGGGTGAAAGTGAAAAACTGTTTTTT. Translation gives CASSKQGESEKLFF.